The 5 T cell receptor beta chains below were found in one sample sequenced in a study of T cell responses to AZD1222 COVID-19 vaccine. The repertoire was sequenced with immunoSEQ multiplex PCR; TCRdb's copy has only in-frame clones and lacks some. The table has under 200,000 clones, 80% to 95% seen once. The specimen comprised peripheral blood, sampled on day 0 of AZD1222 vaccination. These receptor sequences come from an adult in good health.

V gene TRBV30 combines with J gene TRBJ2-1; TRBD2 is a possible D gene (5 bases). Trimming shortened V by 2 bases and J by 3 bases, and 17 bases separated the two germline ends. Germline V gives CDR1 GTSNPN, CDR2 SVGIG (reference sequence). The CDR3 totals 16 residues. CDR3 in amino acids: CAWSLLPAGGYNEQFF. The CDR3 nucleotides read TGTGCCTGGAGTCTACTTCCGGCAGGAGGCTACAATGAGCAGTTCTTC.

The gene calls are TRBV29-1 and TRBJ2-2, with a tentative D call TRBD2 (6 bases). V lost 4 bases and J lost 3, with 24 bases in between. The CDR3 has 18 amino acids. Germline assignment: CDR1 SQVTM and CDR2 ANQGSEA. The CDR3 reads CSVVGGVAGSLDTGELFF. The CDR3 nucleotides read TGCAGCGTTGTTGGCGGGGTGGCGGGAAGTTTGGACACCGGGGAGCTGTTTTTT.

The rearrangement links TRBV5-1 to TRBJ2-5; no clear D. V was shortened by 1 base and J by 2 bases, with 12 bases between the two germline ends. The CDR3 extends over 15 amino acids. The germline CDR1 and CDR2 sequences are SGHRS and YFSETQ. The CDR3 DNA follows: TGCGCCAGCAGCTTGCGGCCAAATAATCAAGAGACCCAGTACTTC. Its translation is CASSLRPNNQETQYF.

The chain recombines TRBV3-1 (or the pseudogene TRBV3-2) with TRBJ1-6; TRBD1 agrees at 7 bases. Germline V gives CDR1 LGHDT, CDR2 YNNKEL (reference sequence). The CDR3 runs to 14 residues. V trimming: 3 bases; J trimming: 8 bases; junction bases outside the gene matches: 4. The CDR3: CASSHRQGDSPLHF. The CDR3 nucleotides read TGTGCCAGCAGCCACCGACAGGGTGATTCACCCCTCCACTTT.

V and J are TRBV7-9 and TRBJ2-1; 7 bases match TRBD2. Germline assignment: CDR1 SEHNR and CDR2 FQNEAQ (reference sequence). V shed 5 bases, J shed 2 bases, and the junction held 6 bases outside the gene matches. The CDR3 spans 15 residues. In nucleotides, the CDR3 is TGTGCCAGCAGCGTTACTAGCGTTCCCTACAATGAGCAGTTCTTC. Its protein product is CASSVTSVPYNEQFF. The whole variable domain, filled in from reference TRBV7-9 and TRBJ2-1, reads DTGVSQNPRHKITKRGQNVTFRCDPISEHNRLYWYRQTLGQGPEFLTYFQNEAQLEKSRLLSDRFSAERPKGSFSTLEIQRTEQGDSAMYLCASSVTSVPYNEQFFGPGTRLTVL.